Presented here are 32 T cell receptor beta chains from one specimen sequenced in a study of blood T cell repertoires in COVID-19. The assay was immunoSEQ multiplex PCR, and TCRdb's table has in-frame clones only and misses some. The table records 300,000 to 350,000 clones, about 92% of them present only once. Sequencing was carried out using peripheral blood. These receptors all stem from a woman aged 55-75 years with COVID-19, enrolled during active disease.

This chain connects TRBV18 to TRBJ2-5; D unresolved. Germline values: CDR1 KGHSH, CDR2 LQKENI. The CDR3 loop spans 13 amino acids. V gave up 2 bases and J gave up 1 base, with 5 bases separating them. CDR3 in DNA: TGTGCCAGCTCACCAGCGAGCCAAGAGACCCAGTACTTC. It yields the protein CASSPASQETQYF.

This chain connects TRBV18 to TRBJ1-4; D remains ambiguous. This CDR3 contains 13 residues. Germline V gene data show CDR1 as KGHSH and CDR2 as LQKENI. Trimming took 3 bases from V and 2 from J, leaving 4 bases between them. As DNA, the CDR3 is TGTGCCAGCTCACCCGGTACTAATGAAAAACTGTTTTTT. Encoded protein: CASSPGTNEKLFF. Full variable domain (rest looked up from reference TRBV18 and TRBJ1-4): NAGVMQNPRHLVRRRGQEARLRCSPMKGHSHVYWYRQLPEEGLKFMVYLQKENIIDESGMPKERFSAEFPKEGPSILRIQQVVRGDSAAYFCASSPGTNEKLFFGSGTQLSVL.

The rearrangement uses TRBV12-3 or TRBV12-4 and TRBJ1-1; D may be TRBD1 (6 bases). V lost 7 bases to trimming and J lost 5 bases, with 14 bases between them. CDR3 length: 13 amino acids. In DNA form, the CDR3 reads TGTGCCAGCATCTTTGGGGGCGGGACTGAAGCTTTCTTT. Its protein is CASIFGGGTEAFF.

This sequence joins TRBV19 and TRBJ1-5, with D uncertain. Trimming cost V 2 bases and J 4 bases, with 12 bases left between them. CDR1 is LNHDA, CDR2 SQIVND, per germline (reference sequence). This CDR3 spans 15 amino acids. CDR3: CASSISQLENQPQHF. CDR3 DNA sequence: TGTGCCAGTAGTATAAGCCAGCTGGAGAATCAGCCCCAGCATTTT. Full variable domain (outside the CDR3, taken from reference TRBV19 and TRBJ1-5): DGGITQSPKYLFRKEGQNVTLSCEQNLNHDAMYWYRQDPGQGLRLIYYSQIVNDFQKGDIAEGYSVSREKKESFPLTVTSAQKNPTAFYLCASSISQLENQPQHFGDGTRLSIL.

The rearrangement links TRBV9 to TRBJ1-3; D is possibly TRBD1 (6 bases). Germline lookup yields CDR1 SGDLS and CDR2 YYNGEE. Trimming cost V 3 bases and J 7 bases, with 23 bases left between them. The CDR3 consists of 17 residues. The CDR3 protein is CASSARQEKRWGNTIYF. CDR3 sequence (DNA): TGTGCCAGCAGCGCCCGACAGGAAAAAAGGTGGGGGAACACCATATATTTT.

Regarding this clone: One end of the junction varies from germline; a read error may be responsible. CDR3 protein: CASSVDVTGGQGAYDYTF. In DNA, the CDR3 is TGTGCCAGCAGCGTAGACGTGACTGGGGGACAGGGTGCCTATGACTACACCTTC. This chain connects TRBV9 to TRBJ1-2; the match to TRBD1 covers 9 bases. The length of the CDR3 is 18 residues. The V gene's germline CDR1 is SGDLS and CDR2 YYNGEE.

The chain carries TRBV6-5 and TRBJ2-3; TRBD2 matches 8 bases. V shed 0 bases and J 1 base; nucleotides not matched to a gene: 3. Looked up from germline, CDR1 is MNHEY and CDR2 is SVGAGI. The CDR3 contains 16 residues. In DNA, the CDR3 is TGTGCCAGCAGTTACTCTAGGCGGGGGGGCACAGATACGCAGTATTTT. It yields the protein CASSYSRRGGTDTQYF.

The rearrangement uses TRBV19 and TRBJ1-3; D is unclear. The CDR3 totals 15 residues. Trimming shortened V by 5 bases and J by 0 bases, and 11 bases separated the two germline ends. Germline loops: CDR1 LNHDA, CDR2 SQIVND (reference sequence). The CDR3 sequence is CASSFARSSGNTIYF. The CDR3 DNA reads TGTGCCAGTAGTTTTGCCCGCAGCTCTGGAAACACCATATATTTT.

Turning to this clone: Other DNA sequences within the sample encode an identical CDR3. This chain connects TRBV5-1 to TRBJ1-2; D is uncertain. CDR1 is SGHRS, CDR2 YFSETQ, per germline. The CDR3 is 14 residues long. The ends were cut back, 4 bases at V and 4 bases at J, with 14 bases in the middle. The CDR3 loop is CASSLSGEGYGYTF. DNA of the CDR3: TGCGCCAGCAGCCTGAGCGGGGAGGGCTATGGCTACACCTTC.

Comments on this clone: Other DNA sequences in this sample translate to the same CDR3. CDR3 DNA: TGTGCCAGCAGCTTGGCAGGAGGAAACACCATATATTTT. Protein product: CASSLAGGNTIYF. The V gene is TRBV5-4, the J gene TRBJ1-3, with D unresolved. Germline V lookup: CDR1 SGHNT, CDR2 YYREEE (reference sequence). Trimming took 0 bases from V and 4 from J, leaving 5 bases between them. This CDR3 comprises 13 residues. The whole variable domain, remainder taken from reference TRBV5-4 and TRBJ1-3, is ETGVTQSPTHLIKTRGQQVTLRCSSQSGHNTVSWYQQALGQGPQFIFQYYREEENGRGNFPPRFSGLQFPNYSSELNVNALELDDSALYLCASSLAGGNTIYFGEGSWLTVV.

V is TRBV5-6 and J is TRBJ1-1; the D gene is possibly TRBD1 (6 bases). The V gene's germline CDR1 is SGHDT and CDR2 YYEEEE. The V and J ends lost 2 bases and 1 base respectively, with 12 bases between them. CDR3 length: 15 residues. CDR3 loop: CASSFRSGANTEAFF. CDR3 DNA: TGTGCCAGCAGCTTCCGGTCAGGGGCGAACACTGAAGCTTTCTTT. Full variable domain (remainder filled in from reference TRBV5-6 and TRBJ1-1): DAGVTQSPTHLIKTRGQQVTLRCSPKSGHDTVSWYQQALGQGPQFIFQYYEEEERQRGNFPDRFSGHQFPNYSSELNVNALLLGDSALYLCASSFRSGANTEAFFGQGTRLTVV.

The gene calls are TRBV11-2 and TRBJ2-7, with 15 nucleotides matching TRBD2. The CDR3 spans 16 residues. V trimming: 6 bases; J trimming: 4 bases; junction bases outside the gene matches: 7. CDR1 is SGHAT, CDR2 FQNNGV, per germline. Here the CDR3 reads CASRKGLAGGQYEQYF. CDR3 in DNA: TGTGCCAGCAGGAAGGGACTAGCGGGGGGCCAGTACGAGCAGTACTTC.

The J gene is TRBJ1-2, the V gene TRBV29-1; no firm D call. The CDR3 is 14 residues long. The V gene's germline CDR1 is SQVTM and CDR2 ANQGSEA. V lost 0 bases, J lost 1 base, and 9 bases lay in between. DNA of the CDR3: TGCAGCGTTGAAGATCGGGAAGATAACTATGGCTACACCTTC. Amino acid sequence: CSVEDREDNYGYTF.

This chain connects TRBV6-5 to TRBJ2-1, with TRBD1 identical over 8 bases. J was trimmed by 8 bases and V by 5 bases; bases with no gene match: 2. The germline gives CDR1 MNHEY, CDR2 SVGAGI. This CDR3 comprises 12 residues. CDR3 region: CASSQDRDEQFF. The CDR3, as DNA: TGTGCCAGCAGTCAGGACAGGGATGAGCAGTTCTTC.

This chain uses TRBV5-1 with TRBJ1-1, with 9 nucleotides matching TRBD1. After removal of 3 bases from V and 1 base from J, the junction contained 1 base not matched to a gene. CDR1 is SGHRS, CDR2 YFSETQ, per germline. The CDR3 runs 14 residues. This CDR3 reads CASSWGQGNTEAFF. As DNA, the CDR3 is TGCGCCAGCAGCTGGGGACAGGGGAACACTGAAGCTTTCTTT. Using reference TRBV5-1 and TRBJ1-1 for the parts outside the CDR3, the full variable domain is KAGVTQTPRYLIKTRGQQVTLSCSPISGHRSVSWYQQTPGQGLQFLFEYFSETQRNKGNFPGRFSGRQFSNSRSEMNVSTLELGDSALYLCASSWGQGNTEAFFGQGTRLTVV.

The rearrangement links TRBV19 to TRBJ1-1; perhaps TRBD1 as D (5 bases). V was trimmed by 6 bases and J by 3 bases, leaving 11 bases between them. The CDR3 is 13 residues long. From germline, CDR1 is LNHDA and CDR2 SQIVND (reference sequence). CDR3 nucleotide sequence: TGTGCCAGTAGGCCCATGACAGACACTGAAGCTTTCTTT. It is translated as CASRPMTDTEAFF.

This clone was seen a few times. V and J are TRBV16 and TRBJ1-2; TRBD1 might be the D (6 bases). CDR3 length: 14 residues. Trimming stripped 4 bases from V and 2 bases from J, with 11 bases between. Germline V lookup: CDR1 KGHSY, CDR2 FQNENV. The CDR3: CASSRQVGNYGYTF. The CDR3 DNA follows: TGTGCCAGCAGCCGACAGGTTGGAAACTATGGCTACACCTTC.

This sequence joins TRBV29-1 and TRBJ2-1; D is possibly TRBD1 (6 bases). This CDR3 has 15 residues. V was shortened by 7 bases and J by 2 bases, with 18 bases between the two germline ends. CDR1 and CDR2 (germline): SQVTM, ANQGSEA. As DNA, the CDR3 is TGCAGCGCCGAGGGCAGGGGAGAAACCTACAATGAGCAGTTCTTC. Translated, it gives CSAEGRGETYNEQFF.

The V call is TRBV18, the J call TRBJ1-2, with 8 bases fitting TRBD1. CDR3 length equals 14 residues. CDR1 and CDR2 from the germline V gene are KGHSH and LQKENI. V lost 3 bases to trimming and J lost 6 bases; unmatched junction nucleotides: 6. CDR3 bases: TGTGCCAGCTCACCTATCGGACAGGGTGATGGCTACACCTTC. Translating it yields CASSPIGQGDGYTF.

This chain joins TRBV4-1 and TRBJ1-2; no clear D gene. The CDR3 loop spans 14 amino acids. The germline gives CDR1 MGHRA, CDR2 YSYEKL. The V gene lost 1 base and the J gene lost 3 bases, with 9 bases spanning the gap. The CDR3 bases are TGCGCCAGCAGCCAAGGGCCCGATTACTATGGCTACACCTTC. It translates to CASSQGPDYYGYTF.

V and J are TRBV7-9 and TRBJ1-1, with 8 bases that match TRBD1. The CDR3 runs 14 residues. The trim removed 6 bases at V and 3 bases at J, leaving 6 bases unmatched. Looked up from germline, CDR1 is SEHNR and CDR2 is FQNEAQ (reference sequence). The DNA of the CDR3 is TGTGCCAGCAGAGAACAGGGGGAAGACACTGAAGCTTTCTTT. Translation gives CASREQGEDTEAFF.

This clone is a singleton in its sample. The rearrangement links TRBV27 to TRBJ1-5, with 9 bases that match TRBD1. The length of the CDR3 is 13 residues. V trimming: 4 bases; J trimming: 6 bases; junction bases outside the gene matches: 1. Germline CDR1 is MNHEY and CDR2 is SMNVEV (reference sequence). The CDR3 region has the DNA TGTGCCAGCAGTTCGGACAGGGGTCAGCCCCAGCATTTT. The encoded protein is CASSSDRGQPQHF.

The chain recombines TRBV3-1 (or the pseudogene TRBV3-2) with TRBJ2-3, with D tentatively TRBD1 (6 bases). CDR3 length: 13 residues. Germline loops: CDR1 LGHDT, CDR2 YNNKEL (reference sequence). V lost 3 bases and J 4 bases, leaving 8 bases between the germline ends. CDR3 residues: CASSQQGPDTQYF. The CDR3 region has the DNA TGTGCCAGCAGCCAGCAGGGGCCAGATACGCAGTATTTT.

On this clone: At one boundary the junction diverges from the germline segment, which might be a read error. The chain has TRBV7-7 and TRBJ2-5; perhaps TRBD2 as D (5 bases). CDR3 length: 14 residues. Per the germline V gene, CDR1 is SSHAT and CDR2 is FNYEAQ (reference sequence). This chain's CDR3 is CASSLAGDQETQYF. In nucleotides, the CDR3 is TGTGCTAGCAGCTTGGCCGGGGATCAAGAGACCCAGTACTTC.

V gene TRBV7-9 combines with J gene TRBJ1-3; possibly TRBD1 for D (6 bases). The CDR3 extends over 14 amino acids. V was pared by 5 bases and J by 4 bases, with 12 bases between. Germline CDR1 SEHNR, CDR2 FQNEAQ (reference sequence). The CDR3 region is CASSRQVGGNTIYF. CDR3 coding DNA: TGTGCCAGCAGCCGACAGGTCGGAGGAAACACCATATATTTT.

This chain connects TRBV4-1 to TRBJ2-7; D not resolved. The CDR3 totals 11 residues. CDR1 is MGHRA, CDR2 YSYEKL, per germline. V was pared by 6 bases and J by 5 bases, with 8 bases between. CDR3 sequence reads: CASRSSHEQYF. The CDR3 DNA reads as TGCGCCAGCAGATCGAGTCACGAGCAGTACTTC.

The chain employs TRBV5-5 and TRBJ1-1, with TRBD1 matching 11 bases. Germline CDR1 is SGHKS and CDR2 is YYEKEE (reference sequence). J lost 1 base, V lost 2 bases, and 4 bases had no gene match. The CDR3 runs to 16 residues. CDR3 sequence reads: CASSFGQGARNTEAFF. DNA of the CDR3: TGTGCCAGCAGCTTCGGACAGGGGGCGCGGAACACTGAAGCTTTCTTT.

The chain carries TRBV15 and TRBJ2-5; 8 bases are shared with TRBD1. With 5 bases clipped from V and 7 bases from J, the junction kept 12 bases outside the gene matches. Germline values: CDR1 LNHNV, CDR2 YYDKDF (reference sequence). This CDR3 spans 15 amino acids. Written as DNA, the CDR3 is TGTGCCACCAGCGTTGGCAGGGGGCCCGGAGGGACCCAGTACTTC. This sequence encodes CATSVGRGPGGTQYF. The full variable domain, with the rest looked up from reference TRBV15 and TRBJ2-5, is DAMVIQNPRYQVTQFGKPVTLSCSQTLNHNVMYWYQQKSSQAPKLLFHYYDKDFNNEADTPDNFQSRRPNTSFCFLDIRSPGLGDTAMYLCATSVGRGPGGTQYFGPGTRLLVL.

The rearrangement joins TRBV28 to TRBJ1-4; perhaps TRBD1 as D (5 bases). Per the germline V gene, CDR1 is MDHEN and CDR2 is SYDVKM. CDR3 size: 12 residues. Trimming removed 6 bases at V and 8 bases at J, with 10 bases between. The CDR3, as DNA: TGTGCCAGCAGAGTGGGGGGAGAAAAACTGTTTTTT. As protein: CASRVGGEKLFF.

V gene TRBV2 combines with J gene TRBJ2-7, with 9 bases lining up with TRBD1. The CDR3 sequence is 14 residues long. Germline CDR1 and CDR2: SNHLY and FYNNEI. V was clipped by 6 bases and J by 4 bases; unmatched bases: 7. CDR3 amino acids: CASSTGQGLYEQYF. CDR3 DNA: TGTGCCAGCAGCACCGGACAGGGGCTTTACGAGCAGTACTTC.

J is TRBJ2-7 and V is TRBV29-1; 9 nucleotides line up with TRBD1. This CDR3 comprises 12 residues. V was clipped by 8 bases and J by 6 bases; unmatched bases: 8. Germline V gene lookup returns CDR1 SQVTM and CDR2 ANQGSEA. The CDR3 spells CSSGDRVGEQYF. DNA of the CDR3: TGCAGCTCTGGGGACAGGGTAGGCGAGCAGTACTTC.

The chain links TRBV7-6 to TRBJ2-1; TRBD2 aligns across 14 bases. CDR3 size: 18 residues. V gave up 1 base and J gave up 3 bases; unmatched junction bases: 5. Germline V gene data show CDR1 as SGHVS and CDR2 as FNYEAQ. The CDR3 here is CASSLDGTSGGLYNEQFF. CDR3 DNA: TGTGCCAGCAGCTTAGATGGGACTAGCGGGGGCCTCTACAATGAGCAGTTCTTC. Filled out from reference TRBV7-6 and TRBJ2-1, the complete variable domain reads GAGVSQSPRYKVTKRGQDVALRCDPISGHVSLYWYRQALGQGPEFLTYFNYEAQQDKSGLPNDRFSAERPEGSISTLTIQRTEQRDSAMYRCASSLDGTSGGLYNEQFFGPGTRLTVL.